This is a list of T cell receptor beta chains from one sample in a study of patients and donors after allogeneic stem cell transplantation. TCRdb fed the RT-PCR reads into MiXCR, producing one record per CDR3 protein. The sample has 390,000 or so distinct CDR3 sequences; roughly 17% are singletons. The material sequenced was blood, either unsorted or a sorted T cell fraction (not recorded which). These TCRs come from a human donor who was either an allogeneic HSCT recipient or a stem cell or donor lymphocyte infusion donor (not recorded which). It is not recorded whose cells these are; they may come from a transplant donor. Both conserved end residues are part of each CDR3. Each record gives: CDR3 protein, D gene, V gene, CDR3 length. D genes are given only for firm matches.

cdr3_aa: CASTLGYLSNTGELFF
d_call: NA
v_call: TRBV12-3/TRBV12-4
cdr3_length: 16

cdr3_aa: CSARDGITEAFF
d_call: NA
v_call: TRBV20-1
cdr3_length: 12

cdr3_aa: CASTVGSNQPQHF
d_call: NA
v_call: TRBV2
cdr3_length: 13

cdr3_aa: CASSNSFLAGGPRETQYF
d_call: TRBD2
v_call: TRBV2
cdr3_length: 18

cdr3_aa: CASSRLSGASSYEQYF
d_call: TRBD2
v_call: TRBV27
cdr3_length: 16

cdr3_aa: CASSSAGTRGNSPLHF
d_call: NA
v_call: TRBV12-3/TRBV12-4
cdr3_length: 16

cdr3_aa: CASSLAAGTEAFF
d_call: NA
v_call: TRBV5-1
cdr3_length: 13

cdr3_aa: CASSPAGTGYNEQFF
d_call: TRBD1
v_call: TRBV11-3
cdr3_length: 15

cdr3_aa: CATSDGQGINEQYF
d_call: NA
v_call: TRBV24-1
cdr3_length: 14

cdr3_aa: CSAREIADSYNEQFF
d_call: NA
v_call: TRBV20-1
cdr3_length: 15

cdr3_aa: CASSQDRRVDGYTF
d_call: NA
v_call: TRBV4-1
cdr3_length: 14

cdr3_aa: CASSLLRGRGNYGYTF
d_call: NA
v_call: TRBV7-8
cdr3_length: 16

cdr3_aa: CASSHGLAGGRYEQYF
d_call: TRBD2
v_call: TRBV3-1
cdr3_length: 16

cdr3_aa: CASGQLNTGELFF
d_call: NA
v_call: TRBV19
cdr3_length: 13

cdr3_aa: CATSETDRGKLFF
d_call: TRBD1
v_call: TRBV24-1
cdr3_length: 13

cdr3_aa: CAISEGGRTYNEQFF
d_call: NA
v_call: TRBV10-3
cdr3_length: 15

cdr3_aa: CASSLSGTLGELFF
d_call: NA
v_call: TRBV11-3
cdr3_length: 14

cdr3_aa: CASSPAGQMSYEQYF
d_call: NA
v_call: TRBV9
cdr3_length: 15

cdr3_aa: CASSSGTAPQETQYF
d_call: TRBD1
v_call: TRBV5-1
cdr3_length: 15

cdr3_aa: CASSLESNYRRNTEAFF
d_call: NA
v_call: TRBV7-9
cdr3_length: 17

cdr3_aa: CASSFGQYTGELFF
d_call: NA
v_call: TRBV5-1
cdr3_length: 14

cdr3_aa: CASRDPSGGKADTQYF
d_call: TRBD2
v_call: TRBV7-3
cdr3_length: 16

cdr3_aa: CSVGRQAMNTEAFF
d_call: NA
v_call: TRBV20-1
cdr3_length: 14

cdr3_aa: CASSPHRGNQPQHF
d_call: NA
v_call: TRBV6-1
cdr3_length: 14

cdr3_aa: CASSLGGGPGTGELFF
d_call: TRBD1
v_call: TRBV7-2
cdr3_length: 16

cdr3_aa: CASSLGQGSRNTEAFF
d_call: TRBD1
v_call: TRBV12-3/TRBV12-4
cdr3_length: 16

cdr3_aa: CASSTITGLAGAGEQFF
d_call: TRBD2
v_call: TRBV25-1
cdr3_length: 17

cdr3_aa: CASSLPVGYAYEQYF
d_call: NA
v_call: TRBV7-2
cdr3_length: 15

cdr3_aa: CASISGVGYEQYF
d_call: NA
v_call: TRBV6-1
cdr3_length: 13

cdr3_aa: CSASLGTTTGELFF
d_call: NA
v_call: TRBV20-1
cdr3_length: 14

cdr3_aa: CASSQVQRGRGNTEAFF
d_call: NA
v_call: TRBV4-1
cdr3_length: 17

cdr3_aa: CASSFVRTSSYNSPLHF
d_call: NA
v_call: TRBV28
cdr3_length: 17

cdr3_aa: CAISDRDHYNEQFF
d_call: NA
v_call: TRBV10-3
cdr3_length: 14

cdr3_aa: CSVLTGNSPLHF
d_call: TRBD1
v_call: TRBV20-1
cdr3_length: 12

cdr3_aa: CSARDVLLATDTQYF
d_call: NA
v_call: TRBV20-1
cdr3_length: 15

cdr3_aa: CASSLIGSSTDTQYF
d_call: NA
v_call: TRBV7-2
cdr3_length: 15

cdr3_aa: CASSLRFQGDSPLHF
d_call: TRBD1
v_call: TRBV7-2
cdr3_length: 15

cdr3_aa: CATSRDQAGDTEAFF
d_call: NA
v_call: TRBV15
cdr3_length: 15

cdr3_aa: CSAGRAMQGTNSPLHF
d_call: NA
v_call: TRBV20-1
cdr3_length: 16

cdr3_aa: CASSLQGPATNEKLFF
d_call: NA
v_call: TRBV5-1
cdr3_length: 16

cdr3_aa: CASSYGVRGEQYF
d_call: NA
v_call: TRBV6-2/TRBV6-3
cdr3_length: 13

cdr3_aa: CASSGQRRDTQYF
d_call: NA
v_call: TRBV12-3/TRBV12-4
cdr3_length: 13

cdr3_aa: CSASGDRDIYGYTF
d_call: TRBD1
v_call: TRBV20-1
cdr3_length: 14

cdr3_aa: CSARGVANYEQYF
d_call: NA
v_call: TRBV20-1
cdr3_length: 13

cdr3_aa: CAIRQGNGELFF
d_call: NA
v_call: TRBV10-3
cdr3_length: 12

cdr3_aa: CAGMTATIYGYTF
d_call: NA
v_call: TRBV30
cdr3_length: 13

cdr3_aa: CSVGQHSGNTIYF
d_call: NA
v_call: TRBV20-1
cdr3_length: 13

cdr3_aa: CATSDDGGNTEAFF
d_call: NA
v_call: TRBV24-1
cdr3_length: 14

cdr3_aa: CASSSLADWEAFF
d_call: NA
v_call: TRBV7-9
cdr3_length: 13

cdr3_aa: CASSLLAGAYEQYF
d_call: TRBD2
v_call: TRBV6-5
cdr3_length: 14

cdr3_aa: CASSFGGNLGKNIQYF
d_call: NA
v_call: TRBV5-8
cdr3_length: 16

cdr3_aa: CARRGSPHTDTQYF
d_call: NA
v_call: TRBV2
cdr3_length: 14

cdr3_aa: CASSWDSYTGELFF
d_call: TRBD1
v_call: TRBV12-3/TRBV12-4
cdr3_length: 14

cdr3_aa: CASSLSKGRTDTQYF
d_call: NA
v_call: TRBV5-1
cdr3_length: 15

cdr3_aa: CASSLALGYSSYEQYF
d_call: NA
v_call: TRBV5-1
cdr3_length: 16

cdr3_aa: CASSNPRDRGHDTGELFF
d_call: TRBD1
v_call: TRBV6-2/TRBV6-3
cdr3_length: 18

cdr3_aa: CASSHGLGTQYF
d_call: NA
v_call: TRBV7-6
cdr3_length: 12

cdr3_aa: CSARQISHPKETQYF
d_call: NA
v_call: TRBV20-1
cdr3_length: 15